Listed below are T cell receptor beta chains from one sample, sequenced in a study of Ad26.COV2.S vaccination and SARS-CoV-2 variants. TCRdb keeps only in-frame clones here, not all; method: immunoSEQ multiplex PCR. Of 350,000 to 450,000 clones in the sample, 80% to 95% are singletons; the top ten hold around 1.8%. The starting material was peripheral blood, obtained in a trial of Ad26.COV2.S vaccine versus placebo. Receptor source: a person aged 18-60 years who received the Ad26.COV2.S COVID-19 vaccine or a placebo. CDR3s include the opening cysteine and the closing phenylalanine or tryptophan. Each record gives: clone size, V gene, J gene, D gene, CDR3 protein, CDR3 DNA. A D gene is named only where the DNA matches it firmly. Size is stated for part of the rows, as once, few or many counts, or as a class when the clone is expanded.

abundance: once
v_gene: TRBV4-1
j_gene: TRBJ1-4
d_gene: NA
CDR3aa: CASSQDRGAFNEKLFF
CDR3nt: TGCGCCAGCAGCCAAGATAGAGGGGCTTTTAATGAAAAACTGTTTTTT

abundance: NA
v_gene: TRBV6-5
j_gene: TRBJ2-1
d_gene: TRBD1
CDR3aa: CASSQQGLSYNEQFF
CDR3nt: TGTGCCAGCAGCCAACAGGGGCTATCCTACAATGAGCAGTTCTTC

abundance: once
v_gene: TRBV4-3
j_gene: TRBJ2-5
d_gene: NA
CDR3aa: CASSHRYQFTRVGETQYF
CDR3nt: TGCGCCAGCAGCCATAGGTACCAATTTACTCGGGTAGGGGAGACCCAGTACTTC

abundance: NA
v_gene: TRBV6-2/TRBV6-3
j_gene: TRBJ1-5
d_gene: NA
CDR3aa: CASSDSSNQPQHF
CDR3nt: TGTGCCAGCAGTGACAGTAGCAATCAGCCCCAGCATTTT

abundance: once
v_gene: TRBV6-1
j_gene: TRBJ1-3
d_gene: NA
CDR3aa: CASTTKRGNTIYF
CDR3nt: TGTGCCAGCACCACAAAGCGTGGAAACACCATATATTTT

abundance: NA
v_gene: TRBV28
j_gene: TRBJ2-3
d_gene: TRBD2
CDR3aa: CASSLAGGTDTQYF
CDR3nt: TGTGCCAGCAGTCTAGCGGGGGGCACAGATACGCAGTATTTT

abundance: NA
v_gene: TRBV7-9
j_gene: TRBJ1-2
d_gene: NA
CDR3aa: CASSVIGGGYGYTF
CDR3nt: TGTGCCAGCAGCGTAATTGGGGGCGGCTATGGCTACACCTTC

abundance: NA
v_gene: TRBV27
j_gene: TRBJ1-4
d_gene: NA
CDR3aa: CASSRSLSATNEKLFF
CDR3nt: TGTGCCAGCAGCCGATCCTTGTCAGCCACTAATGAAAAACTGTTTTTT

abundance: NA
v_gene: TRBV4-3
j_gene: TRBJ2-2
d_gene: TRBD2
CDR3aa: CASSQDGSRGLAIGELFF
CDR3nt: TGCGCCAGCAGCCAAGATGGGTCCCGGGGACTAGCTATCGGGGAGCTGTTTTTT

abundance: NA
v_gene: TRBV28
j_gene: TRBJ2-3
d_gene: NA
CDR3aa: CASRSITDTQYF
CDR3nt: TGTGCCAGCAGGTCGATCACAGATACGCAGTATTTT

abundance: NA
v_gene: TRBV11-3
j_gene: TRBJ2-7
d_gene: TRBD2
CDR3aa: CASSASGDSYEQYF
CDR3nt: TGTGCCAGCAGTGCTAGCGGTGACTCCTACGAGCAGTACTTC

abundance: NA
v_gene: TRBV5-1
j_gene: TRBJ2-5
d_gene: NA
CDR3aa: CASSIGRTSQETQYF
CDR3nt: TGCGCCAGCAGCATTGGAAGGACTTCCCAAGAGACCCAGTACTTC

abundance: NA
v_gene: TRBV27
j_gene: TRBJ2-2
d_gene: NA
CDR3aa: CASSYQGLAGELFF
CDR3nt: TGTGCCAGCAGTTACCAGGGGTTGGCCGGGGAGCTGTTTTTT

abundance: once
v_gene: TRBV2
j_gene: TRBJ2-5
d_gene: NA
CDR3aa: CATRPQVQETQYF
CDR3nt: TGTGCCACCCGACCCCAAGTTCAAGAGACCCAGTACTTC

abundance: NA
v_gene: TRBV4-1
j_gene: TRBJ1-1
d_gene: NA
CDR3aa: CASSHATGMGAEAFF
CDR3nt: TGCGCCAGCAGCCACGCGACCGGGATGGGTGCTGAAGCTTTCTTT

abundance: NA
v_gene: TRBV30
j_gene: TRBJ2-2
d_gene: TRBD1
CDR3aa: CAWTRGTASNTGELFF
CDR3nt: TGTGCCTGGACCAGGGGGACAGCCTCGAACACCGGGGAGCTGTTTTTT

abundance: NA
v_gene: TRBV5-5
j_gene: TRBJ1-4
d_gene: NA
CDR3aa: CASSLRLNNEKLFF
CDR3nt: TGTGCCAGCAGCTTGAGACTGAATAATGAAAAACTGTTTTTT

abundance: NA
v_gene: TRBV30
j_gene: TRBJ2-7
d_gene: NA
CDR3aa: CAWREGEQYF
CDR3nt: TGTGCCTGGAGAGAGGGCGAGCAGTACTTC

abundance: once
v_gene: TRBV10-1
j_gene: TRBJ1-3
d_gene: TRBD1
CDR3aa: CASRTLGRGLGNTIYF
CDR3nt: TGCGCCAGCAGGACCCTGGGGAGGGGGCTTGGAAACACCATATATTTT

abundance: NA
v_gene: TRBV19
j_gene: TRBJ1-1
d_gene: TRBD1
CDR3aa: CASSITGTGDTEAFF
CDR3nt: TGTGCCAGTAGTATTACCGGGACAGGGGACACTGAAGCTTTCTTT

abundance: once
v_gene: TRBV2
j_gene: TRBJ1-5
d_gene: TRBD1
CDR3aa: CASRGDSSNQPQHF
CDR3nt: TGTGCCAGCAGGGGGGACAGTTCCAATCAGCCCCAGCATTTT

abundance: NA
v_gene: TRBV19
j_gene: TRBJ1-3
d_gene: NA
CDR3aa: CASSTAGFSGNTIYF
CDR3nt: TGTGCCAGTAGTACCGCTGGGTTCTCTGGAAACACCATATATTTT

abundance: NA
v_gene: TRBV28
j_gene: TRBJ1-2
d_gene: NA
CDR3aa: CASSLPGGYGYTF
CDR3nt: TGTGCCAGCAGTTTACCGGGTGGCTATGGCTACACCTTC

abundance: few
v_gene: TRBV7-2
j_gene: TRBJ1-5
d_gene: NA
CDR3aa: CASSLQGGNQPQHF
CDR3nt: TGTGCCAGCAGCTTACAGGGAGGCAATCAGCCCCAGCATTTT

abundance: NA
v_gene: TRBV5-1
j_gene: TRBJ2-5
d_gene: NA
CDR3aa: CASSLRDVGGETQYF
CDR3nt: TGCGCCAGCAGCCTCCGGGACGTAGGGGGAGAGACCCAGTACTTC

abundance: NA
v_gene: TRBV3-1/TRBV3-2
j_gene: TRBJ2-5
d_gene: NA
CDR3aa: CASSPLTGKREETQYF
CDR3nt: TGTGCCAGCAGCCCTTTAACCGGAAAGCGGGAAGAGACCCAGTACTTC

abundance: NA
v_gene: TRBV2
j_gene: TRBJ1-5
d_gene: NA
CDR3aa: CASSDRQTNQPQHF
CDR3nt: TGTGCCAGCAGTGATAGACAGACAAATCAGCCCCAGCATTTT

abundance: NA
v_gene: TRBV18
j_gene: TRBJ2-7
d_gene: TRBD1
CDR3aa: CASSPASQGVSTQHF
CDR3nt: TGTGCCAGCTCACCTGCGAGCCAGGGGGTTTCCACGCAGCACTTC

abundance: NA
v_gene: TRBV7-2
j_gene: TRBJ2-5
d_gene: TRBD2
CDR3aa: CASRRGGASQETQYF
CDR3nt: TGTGCCAGCAGACGCGGGGGGGCAAGCCAAGAGACCCAGTACTTC

abundance: NA
v_gene: TRBV7-2
j_gene: TRBJ1-1
d_gene: TRBD1
CDR3aa: CASRNRGFTEAFF
CDR3nt: TGTGCCAGCAGAAACAGGGGGTTCACTGAAGCTTTCTTT

abundance: NA
v_gene: TRBV5-5
j_gene: TRBJ2-4
d_gene: NA
CDR3aa: CASSTRGLAKNIQYF
CDR3nt: TGTGCCAGCAGCACTCGGGGGCTAGCCAAAAACATTCAGTACTTC

abundance: NA
v_gene: TRBV12-5
j_gene: TRBJ1-1
d_gene: NA
CDR3aa: CASGFSGNTEAFF
CDR3nt: TGTGCTAGTGGTTTTTCCGGGAACACTGAAGCTTTCTTT

abundance: NA
v_gene: TRBV6-5
j_gene: TRBJ1-2
d_gene: NA
CDR3aa: CASSLSGGRYGYTF
CDR3nt: TGTGCCAGCAGCCTCAGTGGGGGACGCTATGGCTACACCTTC

abundance: NA
v_gene: TRBV5-1
j_gene: TRBJ2-3
d_gene: TRBD1
CDR3aa: CASSRGDRVLDTQYF
CDR3nt: TGCGCCAGCAGCAGGGGGGACAGGGTGTTAGATACGCAGTATTTT

abundance: NA
v_gene: TRBV28
j_gene: TRBJ1-6
d_gene: NA
CDR3aa: CASSLNSPLHF
CDR3nt: TGTGCCAGCAGTCTTAATTCACCCCTCCACTTT

abundance: NA
v_gene: TRBV7-2
j_gene: TRBJ2-1
d_gene: TRBD1
CDR3aa: CASSDPDRGRGQFF
CDR3nt: TGTGCCAGCAGCGACCCCGACAGGGGGCGTGGGCAGTTCTTC

abundance: NA
v_gene: TRBV11-3
j_gene: TRBJ2-7
d_gene: NA
CDR3aa: CASSLGSVYEQYF
CDR3nt: TGTGCCAGTAGCTTAGGTTCGGTCTACGAGCAGTACTTC

abundance: NA
v_gene: TRBV10-3
j_gene: TRBJ2-6
d_gene: TRBD2
CDR3aa: CAISESGGTGANVLTF
CDR3nt: TGTGCCATCAGTGAGTCGGGAGGGACTGGGGCCAACGTCCTGACTTTC

abundance: NA
v_gene: TRBV5-6
j_gene: TRBJ2-1
d_gene: NA
CDR3aa: CASSPSSYEQFF
CDR3nt: TGTGCCAGCAGCCCCAGCTCGTATGAGCAGTTCTTC

abundance: NA
v_gene: TRBV2
j_gene: TRBJ2-7
d_gene: TRBD1
CDR3aa: CASSEGQLSYEQYF
CDR3nt: TGTGCCAGCAGTGAGGGACAGCTCTCCTACGAGCAGTACTTC

abundance: NA
v_gene: TRBV7-2
j_gene: TRBJ2-7
d_gene: TRBD1
CDR3aa: CASSLVGTAIRYEQYF
CDR3nt: TGTGCCAGCAGCTTAGTAGGGACAGCTATCCGCTACGAGCAGTACTTC

abundance: NA
v_gene: TRBV19
j_gene: TRBJ1-3
d_gene: NA
CDR3aa: CASSMTAYTSGNTIYF
CDR3nt: TGTGCCAGTAGTATGACCGCATACACCTCTGGAAACACCATATATTTT

abundance: NA
v_gene: TRBV15
j_gene: TRBJ1-1
d_gene: TRBD1
CDR3aa: CATSPQQGATEAFF
CDR3nt: TGTGCCACCAGCCCGCAACAGGGGGCCACTGAAGCTTTCTTT

abundance: NA
v_gene: TRBV27
j_gene: TRBJ2-1
d_gene: NA
CDR3aa: CASSLPGFHREQFF
CDR3nt: TGTGCCAGCAGTTTACCGGGGTTTCACAGAGAGCAGTTCTTC

abundance: once
v_gene: TRBV28
j_gene: TRBJ2-7
d_gene: NA
CDR3aa: CASSELRGRGSYEQYF
CDR3nt: TGTGCCAGCAGTGAACTCCGGGGTAGGGGGTCCTACGAGCAGTACTTC

abundance: NA
v_gene: TRBV5-4
j_gene: TRBJ2-7
d_gene: NA
CDR3aa: CASSLGFEQYF
CDR3nt: TGTGCCAGCAGCTTGGGATTCGAGCAGTACTTC

abundance: NA
v_gene: TRBV5-8
j_gene: TRBJ2-1
d_gene: NA
CDR3aa: CASRENEQFF
CDR3nt: TGTGCCAGCAGGGAGAATGAGCAGTTCTTC

abundance: once
v_gene: TRBV7-6
j_gene: TRBJ2-1
d_gene: TRBD1
CDR3aa: CASSRDRVDEQFF
CDR3nt: TGTGCCAGCAGCCGGGACAGGGTCGACGAGCAGTTCTTC